The 9 T cell receptor beta chains in this list originate from one sample, sequenced in a study of regulatory T cells in long-lasting Graves disease. Indicated time point: newly diagnosed GD, antithyroid drugs for less than 3 months. Isolated PBMC RNA provided the starting material for the TCR library. With iRepertoire HTBI primers and Arm-PCR of CDR3 regions, TCR beta libraries were built. TCRdb recomputed calls from the multiplex PCR reads with MiXCR, one row per CDR3 protein. The sample has 200,000 to 300,000 distinct CDR3 sequences, about 19% seen once. The source was peripheral blood mononuclear cells (PBMCs), collected at new diagnosis, from a patient treated with antithyroid drugs. These receptors originate from a female donor with Graves disease.

The sample holds a few counts of this clonotype. A read error may explain this, as a much larger clone is one base away. The final CDR3 position lacks the conserved phenylalanine or tryptophan, pointing to a likely read error. The rearrangement links TRBV20-1 to TRBJ2-7; the D is unclear. CDR1 is DFQATT, CDR2 SNEGSKA, per germline (reference sequence). The ends were cut back, 6 bases at V and 2 bases at J, with 23 bases in the middle. This CDR3 has 16 residues. CDR3 amino acids: CSAPNPRAATPYEQYL. The CDR3 nucleotides are TGCAGTGCGCCGAACCCCCGGGCGGCCACGCCCTACGAGCAGTACCTC.

Turning to this clonotype: This may arise from a read error, as a much more abundant clone is one base away. V usage is TRBV6-2 or TRBV6-3 and J usage is TRBJ2-4, with 7 positions matching TRBD2. This CDR3 comprises 15 residues. The V gene's germline CDR1 is MNHEY and CDR2 SVGEGT. Trimming cost V 7 bases and J 13 bases; bases outside gene matches: 19. The CDR3 bases are TGTGCCAGCACAGCGGGTTCAAGCGGGGTAAATGAGCAGTACTTC. Protein product: CASTAGSSGVNEQYF.

This clonotype was detected many times. CDR3 amino acids: CASSSPTGRTGNTIYF. DNA for the CDR3: TGTGCCAGCAGTTCCCCGACAGGGAGGACCGGAAACACCATATATTTT. V gene TRBV28 combines with J gene TRBJ1-3, with 7 bases aligning to TRBD1. CDR1 is MDHEN, CDR2 SYDVKM, per germline. CDR3 length: 16 amino acids. Trimming at V came to 4 bases and at J to 4 bases, leaving 10 bases not matched to a gene. Filled out from reference TRBV28 and TRBJ1-3, the complete variable domain reads DVKVTQSSRYLVKRTGEKVFLECVQDMDHENMFWYRQDPGLGLRLIYFSYDVKMKEKGDIPEGYSVSREKKERFSLILESASTNQTSMYLCASSSPTGRTGNTIYFGEGSWLTVV.

This chain joins TRBV7-9 and TRBJ2-1; 14 bases line up with TRBD2. V was clipped by 4 bases and J by 3 bases; unmatched bases: 14. Germline V gene lookup returns CDR1 SEHNR and CDR2 FQNEAQ (reference sequence). This CDR3 spans 20 amino acids. This CDR3 is CASSSEWDGLAGGNYNEQFF. CDR3 in DNA: TGTGCCAGCAGCTCAGAGTGGGACGGACTAGCGGGGGGAAACTACAATGAGCAGTTCTTC.

As for this clonotype: One base away lies a much larger clone, so this may be a sequencing read error. The chain carries TRBV12-3 or TRBV12-4 and TRBJ1-5, with D possibly TRBD1 on 6 matching bases. This CDR3 region has 20 residues. V shed 1 base and J shed 5 bases, with 27 bases lying between them. The CDR3, as DNA: TGTGCCAGCAGTTTAGACCCCAATCAAGGCTGGCAAGAGGGGGATCAGCCCCAGCATTTT. Protein sequence: CASSLDPNQGWQEGDQPQHF.

The chain is built from TRBV5-4 and TRBJ1-2; TRBD1 matches 7 bases. This CDR3 is 15 amino acids long. V dropped 4 bases and J dropped 7; count of bases not matched to a gene: 13. Germline V lookup: CDR1 SGHNT, CDR2 YYREEE (reference sequence). In DNA form, the CDR3 reads TGTGCCAGCAGCGGGGGGACAGCTCGGGGTTTTGGCTACACCTTC. This encodes CASSGGTARGFGYTF.

This clonotype showed up many times. The J gene is TRBJ1-5, the V gene TRBV28; the D gene is possibly TRBD1 (5 bases). V was trimmed by 5 bases and J by 0 bases, leaving 20 bases between them. Germline V CDR1 and CDR2: MDHEN, SYDVKM. The CDR3 covers 18 residues. In DNA, the CDR3 is TGTGCCAGCAGTCGACCGTATCGTGGGGGGTATAGCAATCAGCCCCAGCATTTT. Translation: CASSRPYRGGYSNQPQHF.

This clonotype was counted many times. Here the CDR3 reads CASSPDLPRAFF. The CDR3 DNA is TGTGCCAGCAGTCCGGACCTCCCGCGGGCTTTCTTT. The chain recombines TRBV7-2 with TRBJ1-1; the D is unclear. This CDR3 has 12 amino acids. Looked up from germline, CDR1 is SGHTA and CDR2 is FQGNSA. Trimming left V 6 bases short and J 11 bases short, with 16 bases between.

Comments on this clonotype: A read error is possible here, since a much larger clone lies one base away. V gene TRBV4-2 combines with J gene TRBJ2-5; 10 bases align to TRBD2. Germline V lookup: CDR1 LGHNA, CDR2 YNFKEQ. CDR3 length equals 14 residues. CDR3 sequence reads: CVSSQGLAQETQYF. CDR3 DNA: TGTGTCAGCAGCCAGGGACTAGCGCAAGAGACCCAGTACTTC.